The clone carrying this T cell receptor beta chain came up many times. Its antigen is currently unknown. The data stem from a study of T cells after yellow fever vaccination. Study conclusions and caveats: Post-booster repertoires contained most primary-vaccination clones again (roughly 96% CD4, roughly 91% CD8). Relatively few clonotypes were ones that appeared in both CD4 and CD8 compartments.

TCR cDNA was made by 5'RACE template switching, adding a universal primer site and UMIs. MiXCR, run by TCRdb on the 5' RACE reads, gives a single entry per CDR3 protein. The sample lists around 50,000 distinct CDR3 sequences, roughly 7.4% seen once, with roughly 31% in the top ten. J was trimmed by 5 bases and V by 3 bases; bases with no gene match: 7. CDR1 and CDR2 (germline): SEHNR, FQNEAQ (reference sequence). This CDR3 contains 15 residues. The genes are TRBV7-9 and TRBJ1-1; 9 nucleotides match TRBD1. Here the sequenced sample was CD8+ T cells sorted from PBMCs, taken around 15 days after the first yellow fever vaccination. This TCR was recovered from a man younger than 30 who received the YFV17D yellow fever vaccine. The DNA of the CDR3 is TGTGCCAGCAGCTTTCTACAGGGGGCGGGGACTGAAGCTTTCTTT. Residues: CASSFLQGAGTEAFF.